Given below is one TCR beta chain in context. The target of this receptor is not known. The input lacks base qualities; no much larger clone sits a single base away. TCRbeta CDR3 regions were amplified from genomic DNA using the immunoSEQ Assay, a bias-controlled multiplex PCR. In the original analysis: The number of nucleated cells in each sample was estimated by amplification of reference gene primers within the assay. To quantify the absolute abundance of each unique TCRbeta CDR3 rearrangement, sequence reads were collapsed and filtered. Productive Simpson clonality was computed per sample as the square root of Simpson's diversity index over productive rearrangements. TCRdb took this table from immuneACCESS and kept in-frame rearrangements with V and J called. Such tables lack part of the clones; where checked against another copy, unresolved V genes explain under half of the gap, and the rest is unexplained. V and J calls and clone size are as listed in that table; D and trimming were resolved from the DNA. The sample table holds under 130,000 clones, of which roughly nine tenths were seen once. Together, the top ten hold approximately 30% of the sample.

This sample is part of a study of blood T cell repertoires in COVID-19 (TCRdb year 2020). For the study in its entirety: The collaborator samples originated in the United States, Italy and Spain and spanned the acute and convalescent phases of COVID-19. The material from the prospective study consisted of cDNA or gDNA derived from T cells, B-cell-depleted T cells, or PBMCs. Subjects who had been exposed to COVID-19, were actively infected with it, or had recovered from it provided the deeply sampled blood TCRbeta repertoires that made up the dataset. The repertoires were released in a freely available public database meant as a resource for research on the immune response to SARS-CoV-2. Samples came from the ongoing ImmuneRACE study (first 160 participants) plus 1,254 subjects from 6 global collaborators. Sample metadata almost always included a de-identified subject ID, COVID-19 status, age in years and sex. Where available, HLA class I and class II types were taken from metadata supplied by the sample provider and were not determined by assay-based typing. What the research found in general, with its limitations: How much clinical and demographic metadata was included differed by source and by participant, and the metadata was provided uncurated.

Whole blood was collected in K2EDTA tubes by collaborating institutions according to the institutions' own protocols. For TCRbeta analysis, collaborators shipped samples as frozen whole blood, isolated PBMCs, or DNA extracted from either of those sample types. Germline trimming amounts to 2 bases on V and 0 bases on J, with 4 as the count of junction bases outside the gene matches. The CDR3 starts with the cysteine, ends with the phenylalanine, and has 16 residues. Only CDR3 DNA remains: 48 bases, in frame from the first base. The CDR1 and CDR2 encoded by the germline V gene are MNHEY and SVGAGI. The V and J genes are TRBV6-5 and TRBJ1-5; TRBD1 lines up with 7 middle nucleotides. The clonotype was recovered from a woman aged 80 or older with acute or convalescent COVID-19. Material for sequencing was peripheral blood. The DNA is TGTGCCAGCAGTTACAGGACAGGCAATAGCAATCAGCCCCAGCATTTT. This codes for CASSYRTGNSNQPQHF.